These T cell receptor beta chains were read from a single sample in a study of shared clonotypes between healthy human individuals. Measured with immunoSEQ multiplex PCR; TCRdb has only the in-frame clones, and not every one. The sample includes more than 2 million clones, 90% to 95% of them seen just once. The sample was naive CD4+ T cells sorted from blood. These TCRs come from a man between 18 and 29 years old in good health. CDR3s include the opening cysteine and the closing phenylalanine or tryptophan. A D gene is named only where the DNA matches it firmly. Only part of the rows carry a size: once, few, many, or a class if the clone is expanded.

V: TRBV5-1; J: TRBJ1-3; length: 16; size: .; D: .; DNA: TGCGCCAGCAGCTTGGCCGAGTCCCTCTCTGGAAACACCATATATTTT; CDR3: CASSLAESLSGNTIYF
V: TRBV6-1; J: TRBJ2-2; length: 16; size: .; D: TRBD1; DNA: TGTGCCAGCAGCGAATCCGGGACAGGGTATCGCGGGGAGCTGTTTTTT; CDR3: CASSESGTGYRGELFF
V: TRBV9; J: TRBJ2-7; length: 16; size: .; D: TRBD2; DNA: TGTGCCAGCAGCGTTACGCATGGACTAGCGGGAGACGAGCAGTACTTC; CDR3: CASSVTHGLAGDEQYF
V: TRBV2; J: TRBJ1-1; length: 16; size: .; D: .; DNA: TGTGCCAGCAGTGAGGGCAGGGGATTGAGGAACACTGAAGCTTTCTTT; CDR3: CASSEGRGLRNTEAFF
V: TRBV10-3; J: TRBJ2-1; length: 15; size: .; D: TRBD2; DNA: TGTGCCATCAGTGAGACTAGCGGCCAATACAATGAGCAGTTCTTC; CDR3: CAISETSGQYNEQFF
V: TRBV11-3; J: TRBJ2-1; length: 15; size: .; D: TRBD2; DNA: TGTGCCAGCAGGGCAGGGACTAGCAGCAACAATGAGCAGTTCTTC; CDR3: CASRAGTSSNNEQFF
V: TRBV15; J: TRBJ2-5; length: 14; size: .; D: .; DNA: TGTGCCACCAGCAGAGATAATAGGGGTGAGACCCAGTACTTC; CDR3: CATSRDNRGETQYF
V: TRBV9; J: TRBJ2-7; length: 14; size: once; D: .; DNA: TGTGCCAGCAGCGTAGATGCAAGGGCCTACGAGCAGTACTTC; CDR3: CASSVDARAYEQYF
V: TRBV2; J: TRBJ1-6; length: 14; size: .; D: TRBD1; DNA: TGTGCCAGCAGGAGACAGGGTGGTAATTCACCCCTCCACTTT; CDR3: CASRRQGGNSPLHF
V: TRBV6-5; J: TRBJ1-2; length: 14; size: .; D: .; DNA: TGTGCCAGCAGCATAGGCGGGGGATGGTATGGCTACACCTTC; CDR3: CASSIGGGWYGYTF
V: TRBV19; J: TRBJ2-3; length: 12; size: .; D: .; DNA: TGTGCCAGTAGTACTGGGGAACAAACGCAGTATTTT; CDR3: CASSTGEQTQYF
V: TRBV28; J: TRBJ1-6; length: 13; size: few; D: .; DNA: TGTGCCAGCAGTCTCCTAGGGACGGCCAACTTCCACTTT; CDR3: CASSLLGTANFHF
V: TRBV6-1; J: TRBJ2-4; length: 16; size: .; D: .; DNA: TGTGCCAGCAGTGAACTTGGTGGGGGAGCCAAAAACATTCAGTACTTC; CDR3: CASSELGGGAKNIQYF
V: TRBV11-2; J: TRBJ2-3; length: 18; size: once; D: .; DNA: TGTGCCAGCAGCCGGAAGAGCCCCGACAGCTTAGGCACAGATACGCAGTATTTT; CDR3: CASSRKSPDSLGTDTQYF
V: TRBV27; J: TRBJ2-3; length: 13; size: .; D: .; DNA: TGTGCCAGTAATAAAAGGGGCACAGATACGCAGTATTTT; CDR3: CASNKRGTDTQYF
V: TRBV10-3; J: TRBJ1-3; length: 14; size: once; D: .; DNA: TGTGCCATCAACGAAGGGACTCGGAGCAACACCATATATTTT; CDR3: CAINEGTRSNTIYF
V: TRBV6-5; J: TRBJ2-1; length: 14; size: .; D: .; DNA: TGTGCCAGCACTAGCCACAACCCAGCAAATGAGCAGTTCTTC; CDR3: CASTSHNPANEQFF
V: TRBV18; J: TRBJ2-7; length: 15; size: .; D: TRBD2; DNA: TGTGCCAGCTCCCCTTCTGGAGCGGGAGGGGGGGAGCAGTACTTC; CDR3: CASSPSGAGGGEQYF
V: TRBV19; J: TRBJ2-1; length: 16; size: .; D: TRBD2; DNA: TGTGCCAGTAGTATCCCAGCGGGGCCCTCTTACAATGAGCAGTTCTTC; CDR3: CASSIPAGPSYNEQFF
V: TRBV5-1; J: TRBJ1-1; length: 15; size: .; D: TRBD1; DNA: TGCGCCAGCAGCGAGCGACAGGGAAAGAACACTGAAGCTTTCTTT; CDR3: CASSERQGKNTEAFF
V: TRBV7-2; J: TRBJ2-5; length: 14; size: .; D: TRBD2; DNA: TGTGCCAGCAGCACGGGACTAGCGGGAGAGACCCAGTACTTC; CDR3: CASSTGLAGETQYF
V: TRBV11-2; J: TRBJ2-2; length: 12; size: .; D: .; DNA: TGTGCCAGCAGCTTTGGAGGTGGGGAGCTGTTTTTT; CDR3: CASSFGGGELFF
V: TRBV9; J: TRBJ1-2; length: 14; size: .; D: TRBD1; DNA: TGTGCCAGCAGCCCAGGGGGTCAGGGCTATGGCTACACCTTC; CDR3: CASSPGGQGYGYTF
V: TRBV2; J: TRBJ2-1; length: 12; size: .; D: .; DNA: TGTGCCAGCAGGGGCGACATAGGCGAGCAGTTCTTC; CDR3: CASRGDIGEQFF
V: TRBV7-2; J: TRBJ1-1; length: 14; size: .; D: .; DNA: TGTGCCAGCAGCTTAGTGGTAGGGGACACTGAAGCTTTCTTT; CDR3: CASSLVVGDTEAFF
V: TRBV28; J: TRBJ2-4; length: 14; size: .; D: .; DNA: TGTGCCAGCAGTTTAGTGGGGGAACGAAACATTCAGTACTTC; CDR3: CASSLVGERNIQYF
V: TRBV7-2; J: TRBJ2-2; length: 17; size: .; D: TRBD2; DNA: TGTGCCAGCAGCTTAATGCTAGCGGGAGCGTACACCGGGGAGCTGTTTTTT; CDR3: CASSLMLAGAYTGELFF
V: TRBV11-2; J: TRBJ2-7; length: 16; size: .; D: .; DNA: TGTGCCAGCAGCCTAGAGGGCGGGACATTTTCCTACGAGCAGTACTTC; CDR3: CASSLEGGTFSYEQYF
V: TRBV18; J: TRBJ1-6; length: 13; size: .; D: .; DNA: TGTGCCAGCTCACCAGGGTCTGACTCACCCCTCCACTTT; CDR3: CASSPGSDSPLHF
V: TRBV10-3; J: TRBJ1-4; length: 17; size: .; D: .; DNA: TGTGCCATCAGTGAGTGGGGTACGGCCCAGGAGAATGAAAAACTGTTTTTT; CDR3: CAISEWGTAQENEKLFF
V: TRBV9; J: TRBJ2-2; length: 17; size: .; D: TRBD2; DNA: TGTGCCAGCAGCCTTGGACTAGCGGGGGGAACAACCGGGGAGCTGTTTTTT; CDR3: CASSLGLAGGTTGELFF
V: TRBV4-1; J: TRBJ2-1; length: 16; size: .; D: TRBD2; DNA: TGCGCCAGCAGCCAAGCCCTAGCGGGAGTCTCCAATGAGCAGTTCTTC; CDR3: CASSQALAGVSNEQFF
V: TRBV2; J: TRBJ1-5; length: 15; size: .; D: .; DNA: TGTGCCAGCAGTGGGGGCGGACTGAATAATCAGCCCCAGCATTTT; CDR3: CASSGGGLNNQPQHF
V: TRBV11-2; J: TRBJ1-2; length: 15; size: .; D: .; DNA: TGTGCCAGCAGCCTTCGGGACCTACGTGGGGATGGCTACACCTTC; CDR3: CASSLRDLRGDGYTF
V: TRBV5-6; J: TRBJ2-2; length: 14; size: .; D: TRBD1; DNA: TGTGCCAGCAGCTTGTTGGACAGGACCGGGGAGCTGTTTTTT; CDR3: CASSLLDRTGELFF
V: TRBV6-5; J: TRBJ1-1; length: 14; size: .; D: .; DNA: TGTGCCAGCAGCCGCGGCACAGCGAACACTGAAGCTTTCTTT; CDR3: CASSRGTANTEAFF
V: TRBV30; J: TRBJ2-1; length: 16; size: .; D: TRBD1; DNA: TGTGCCTGGAGTGTAGGACAAAGACAGGGGGGGAATGAGCAGTTCTTC; CDR3: CAWSVGQRQGGNEQFF
V: TRBV21-1; J: TRBJ2-7; length: 15; size: .; D: .; DNA: TGTGCCAGCATAAAATGGAGGGGGGCGATTTACGAGCAGTACTTC; CDR3: CASIKWRGAIYEQYF
V: TRBV6-5; J: TRBJ2-2; length: 14; size: .; D: .; DNA: TGTGCCAGCACCATCCTCGCGGGGACCGGGGAGCTGTTTTTT; CDR3: CASTILAGTGELFF
V: TRBV7-9; J: TRBJ1-1; length: 14; size: .; D: .; DNA: TGTGCCAGCAGTACACCGGGGACGAACACTGAAGCTTTCTTT; CDR3: CASSTPGTNTEAFF
V: TRBV6-1; J: TRBJ1-2; length: 17; size: .; D: .; DNA: TGTGCCAGCAGTGCTTCCACCACCGGGACACATTCCCGCGGCTACACCTTC; CDR3: CASSASTTGTHSRGYTF
V: TRBV9; J: TRBJ2-7; length: 15; size: .; D: TRBD1; DNA: TGTGCCAGCAGCGCGAGGGACAGTTTTTACTACGAGCAGTACTTC; CDR3: CASSARDSFYYEQYF
V: TRBV19; J: TRBJ1-2; length: 14; size: .; D: .; DNA: TGTGCCAGTAAGAGGGCTCAAGCTAACTATGGCTACACCTTC; CDR3: CASKRAQANYGYTF
V: TRBV6-5; J: TRBJ2-3; length: 13; size: once; D: .; DNA: TGTGCCAGCAGTCGGGGCCGGGGGAATACGCAGTATTTT; CDR3: CASSRGRGNTQYF
V: TRBV7-2; J: TRBJ1-6; length: 15; size: .; D: .; DNA: TGTGCCAGCAGCTTAGAACAATTATATAATTCACCCCTCCACTTT; CDR3: CASSLEQLYNSPLHF
V: TRBV6-5; J: TRBJ1-1; length: 14; size: .; D: .; DNA: TGTGCCAGCAATCGGGGGGCGAAGAACACTGAAGCTTTCTTT; CDR3: CASNRGAKNTEAFF